The present entry profiles one TCR beta chain with its context. The target antigen is unknown. This sample is part of a study of OX40 agonist ivuxolimab in advanced cancers. The wider study: Under the entry rules, prior anti-PD-1, anti-PD-L1 or anti-CTLA-4 therapy was allowed, and around 40% had some. The study's findings and limits: Compared with CD4+, CD8+ T cells on average had more expanded clones.

The protocol was immunoSEQ multiplex PCR, while the TCRdb copy is restricted to in-frame clones and leaves out a portion. The profile covers roughly 41,000 clones, with 86% appearing a single time and 2% to 3% taken by the ten largest. Germline V gene data show CDR1 as SGDLS and CDR2 as YYNGEE. The CDR3 contains 14 residues. V was clipped by 1 base and J by 9 bases; unmatched bases: 8. The V call is TRBV9, the J call TRBJ1-2; 8 bases match TRBD1. The receptor was derived from an adult with an advanced solid tumor such as melanoma, head and neck, liver or kidney cancer. Here the sequenced sample was CD4+ or CD8+ T cells sorted from blood, taken in a trial of the OX40 agonist ivuxolimab. The CDR3 DNA sequence: TGTGCCAGCAGCGTATCAGGGGGCAGGATGCGCTACACCTTC. Protein sequence: CASSVSGGRMRYTF.